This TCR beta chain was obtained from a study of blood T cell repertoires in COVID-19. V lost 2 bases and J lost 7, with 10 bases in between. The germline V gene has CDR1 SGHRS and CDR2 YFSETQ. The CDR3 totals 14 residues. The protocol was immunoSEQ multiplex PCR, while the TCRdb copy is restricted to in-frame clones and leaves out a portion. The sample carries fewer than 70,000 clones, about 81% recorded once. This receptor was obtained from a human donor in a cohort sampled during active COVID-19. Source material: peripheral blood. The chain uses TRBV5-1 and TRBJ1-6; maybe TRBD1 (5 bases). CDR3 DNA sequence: TGCGCCAGCAGCTTACAGGCCGTAAATTCACCCCTCCACTTT. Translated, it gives CASSLQAVNSPLHF.